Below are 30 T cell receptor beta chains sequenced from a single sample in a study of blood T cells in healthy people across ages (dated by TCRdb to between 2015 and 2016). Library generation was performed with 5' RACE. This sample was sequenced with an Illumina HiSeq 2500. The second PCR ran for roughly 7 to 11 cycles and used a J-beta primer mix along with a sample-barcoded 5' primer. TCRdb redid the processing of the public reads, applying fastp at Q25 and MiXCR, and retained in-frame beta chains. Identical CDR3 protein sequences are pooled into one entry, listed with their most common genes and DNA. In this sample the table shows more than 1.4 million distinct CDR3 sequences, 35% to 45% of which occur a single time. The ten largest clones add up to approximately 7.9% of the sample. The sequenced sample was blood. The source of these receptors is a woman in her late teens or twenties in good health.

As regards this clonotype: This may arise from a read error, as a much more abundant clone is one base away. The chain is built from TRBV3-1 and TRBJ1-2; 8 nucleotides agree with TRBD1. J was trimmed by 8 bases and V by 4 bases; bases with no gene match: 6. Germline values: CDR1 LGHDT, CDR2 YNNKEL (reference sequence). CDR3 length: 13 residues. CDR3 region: CASSPLQGGGYTF. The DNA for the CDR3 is TGTGCCAGCAGCCCGTTACAGGGGGGGGGCTACACCTTC.

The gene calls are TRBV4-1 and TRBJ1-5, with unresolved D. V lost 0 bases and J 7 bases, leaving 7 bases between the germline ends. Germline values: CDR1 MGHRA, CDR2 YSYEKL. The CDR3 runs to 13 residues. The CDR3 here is CASSQDSQQPQHF. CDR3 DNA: TGCGCCAGCAGCCAAGATTCCCAACAGCCCCAGCATTTT.

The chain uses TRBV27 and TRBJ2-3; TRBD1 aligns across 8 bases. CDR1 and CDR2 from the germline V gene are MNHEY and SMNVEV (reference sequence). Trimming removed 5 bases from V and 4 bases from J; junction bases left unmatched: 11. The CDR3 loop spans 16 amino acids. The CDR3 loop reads CASSSGQGGSADTQYF. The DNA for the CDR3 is TGTGCCAGCAGTAGCGGACAGGGCGGGTCCGCAGATACGCAGTATTTT.

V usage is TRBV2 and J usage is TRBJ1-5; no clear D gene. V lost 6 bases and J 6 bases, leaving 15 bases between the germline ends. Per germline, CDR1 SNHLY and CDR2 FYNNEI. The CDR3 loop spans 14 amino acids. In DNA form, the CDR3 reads TGTGCCAGCAGGGAGGGAGAACCTGGTCAGCCCCAGCATTTT. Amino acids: CASREGEPGQPQHF. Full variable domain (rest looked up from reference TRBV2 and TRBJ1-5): EPEVTQTPSHQVTQMGQEVILRCVPISNHLYFYWYRQILGQKVEFLVSFYNNEISEKSEIFDDQFSVERPDGSNFTLKIRSTKLEDSAMYFCASREGEPGQPQHFGDGTRLSIL.

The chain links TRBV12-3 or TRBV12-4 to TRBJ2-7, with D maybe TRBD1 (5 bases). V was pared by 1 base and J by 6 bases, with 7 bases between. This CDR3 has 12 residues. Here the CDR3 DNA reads TGTGCCAGCAGTTTAGTCACAGGCGAGCAGTACTTC. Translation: CASSLVTGEQYF.

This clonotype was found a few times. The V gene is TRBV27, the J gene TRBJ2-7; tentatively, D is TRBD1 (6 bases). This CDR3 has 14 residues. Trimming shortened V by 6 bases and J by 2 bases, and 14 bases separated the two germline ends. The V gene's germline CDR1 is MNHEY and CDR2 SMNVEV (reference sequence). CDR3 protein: CASRQDRFTYEQYF. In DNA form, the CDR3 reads TGTGCCAGCAGGCAAGACAGGTTTACCTACGAGCAGTACTTC.

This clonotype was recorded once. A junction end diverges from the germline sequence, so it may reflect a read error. This CDR3 reads CASTQGANQSQHF. The CDR3 DNA follows: TGTGCCAGCACTCAAGGCGCCAATCAGTCCCAGCATTTT. The chain is built from TRBV27 and TRBJ1-5, with D uncertain. Germline V gives CDR1 MNHEY, CDR2 SMNVEV (reference sequence). The CDR3 has 13 residues.

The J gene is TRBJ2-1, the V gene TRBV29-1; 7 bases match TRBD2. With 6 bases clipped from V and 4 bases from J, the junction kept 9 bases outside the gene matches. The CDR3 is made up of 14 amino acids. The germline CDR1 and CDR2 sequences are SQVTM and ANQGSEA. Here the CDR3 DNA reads TGCAGCGTCGAGCCCGGGACTACTTACAATGAGCAGTTCTTC. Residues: CSVEPGTTYNEQFF.

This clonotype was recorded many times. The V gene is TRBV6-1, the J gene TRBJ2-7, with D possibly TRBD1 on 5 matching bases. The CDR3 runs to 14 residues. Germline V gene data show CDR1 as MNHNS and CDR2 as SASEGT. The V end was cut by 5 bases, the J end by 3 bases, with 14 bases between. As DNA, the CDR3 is TGTGCCAGCAGTCTCCAGGGTGCTGGCTACGAGCAGTACTTC. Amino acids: CASSLQGAGYEQYF.

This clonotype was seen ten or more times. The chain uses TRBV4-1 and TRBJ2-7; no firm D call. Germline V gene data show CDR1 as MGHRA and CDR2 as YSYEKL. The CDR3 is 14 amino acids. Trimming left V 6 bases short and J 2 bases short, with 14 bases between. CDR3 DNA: TGCGCCAGCAGTCCACTTCCCCGGACCTACGAGCAGTACTTC. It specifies CASSPLPRTYEQYF.

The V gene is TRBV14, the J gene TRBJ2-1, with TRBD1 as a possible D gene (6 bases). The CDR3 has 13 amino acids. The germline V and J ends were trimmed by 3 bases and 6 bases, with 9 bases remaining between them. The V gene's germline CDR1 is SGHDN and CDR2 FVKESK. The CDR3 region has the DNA TGTGCCAGCAGCCACGACAGGATCAATGAGCAGTTCTTC. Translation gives CASSHDRINEQFF.

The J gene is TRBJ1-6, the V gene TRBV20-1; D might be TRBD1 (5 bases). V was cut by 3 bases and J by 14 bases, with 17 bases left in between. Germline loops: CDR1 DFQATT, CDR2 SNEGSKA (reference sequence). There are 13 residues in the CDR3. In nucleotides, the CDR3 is TGCAGTGCTAGGGGGAGGACGGACATGTCCCTCCACTTT. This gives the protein CSARGRTDMSLHF.

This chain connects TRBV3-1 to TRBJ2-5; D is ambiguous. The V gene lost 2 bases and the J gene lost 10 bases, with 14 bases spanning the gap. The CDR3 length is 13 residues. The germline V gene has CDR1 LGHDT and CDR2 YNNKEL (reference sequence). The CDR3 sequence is CASSQPEIPGQYF. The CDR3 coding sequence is TGTGCCAGCAGCCAACCCGAGATCCCCGGCCAGTACTTC.

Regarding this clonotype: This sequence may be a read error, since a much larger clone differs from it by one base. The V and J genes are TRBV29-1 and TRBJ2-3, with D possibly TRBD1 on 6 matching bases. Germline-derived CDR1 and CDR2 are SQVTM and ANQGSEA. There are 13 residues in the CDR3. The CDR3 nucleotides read TGCAGCCCCATTTTGGGGGACACAGAGACGCAGTATTTT. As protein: CSPILGDTETQYF.

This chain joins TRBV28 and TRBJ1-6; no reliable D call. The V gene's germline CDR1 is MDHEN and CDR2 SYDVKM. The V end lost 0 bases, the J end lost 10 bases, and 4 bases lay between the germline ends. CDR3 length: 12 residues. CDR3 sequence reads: CASSLWSSPLHF. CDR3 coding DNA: TGTGCCAGCAGTTTATGGTCCTCACCCCTCCACTTT.

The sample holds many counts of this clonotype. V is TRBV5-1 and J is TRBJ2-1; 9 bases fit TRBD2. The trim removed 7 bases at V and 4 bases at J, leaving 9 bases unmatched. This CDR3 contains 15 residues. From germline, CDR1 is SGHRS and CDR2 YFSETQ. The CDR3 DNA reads TGCGCCAGCTTTCTCGCGGGAGGGCTATACAATGAGCAGTTCTTC. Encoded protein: CASFLAGGLYNEQFF. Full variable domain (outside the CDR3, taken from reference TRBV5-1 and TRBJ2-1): KAGVTQTPRYLIKTRGQQVTLSCSPISGHRSVSWYQQTPGQGLQFLFEYFSETQRNKGNFPGRFSGRQFSNSRSEMNVSTLELGDSALYLCASFLAGGLYNEQFFGPGTRLTVL.

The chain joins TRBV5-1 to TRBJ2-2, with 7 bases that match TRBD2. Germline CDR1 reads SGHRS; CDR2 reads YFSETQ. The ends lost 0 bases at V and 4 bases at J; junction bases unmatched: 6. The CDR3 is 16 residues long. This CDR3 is CASSLVVLASTGELFF. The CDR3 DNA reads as TGCGCCAGCAGCTTGGTAGTACTAGCGTCCACCGGGGAGCTGTTTTTT.

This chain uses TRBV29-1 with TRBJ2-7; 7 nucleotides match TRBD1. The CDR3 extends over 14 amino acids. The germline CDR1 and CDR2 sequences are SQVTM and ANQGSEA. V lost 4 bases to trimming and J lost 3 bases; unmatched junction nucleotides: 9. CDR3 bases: TGCAGCGTTGTTCGACAGGGCGAAAGCTACGAGCAGTACTTC. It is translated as CSVVRQGESYEQYF.

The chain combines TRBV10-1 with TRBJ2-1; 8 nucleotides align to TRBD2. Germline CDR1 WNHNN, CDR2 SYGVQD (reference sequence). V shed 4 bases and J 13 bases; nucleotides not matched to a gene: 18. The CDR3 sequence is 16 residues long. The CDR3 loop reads CASSAEPLAGRETQFF. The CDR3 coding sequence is TGCGCCAGCAGTGCCGAACCGCTAGCGGGTAGGGAGACCCAGTTCTTC.

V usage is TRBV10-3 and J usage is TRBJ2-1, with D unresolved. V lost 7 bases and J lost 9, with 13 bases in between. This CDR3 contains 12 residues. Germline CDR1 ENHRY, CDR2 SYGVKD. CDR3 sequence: CAITISDGEQFF. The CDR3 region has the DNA TGTGCCATCACAATCAGCGACGGTGAGCAGTTCTTC.

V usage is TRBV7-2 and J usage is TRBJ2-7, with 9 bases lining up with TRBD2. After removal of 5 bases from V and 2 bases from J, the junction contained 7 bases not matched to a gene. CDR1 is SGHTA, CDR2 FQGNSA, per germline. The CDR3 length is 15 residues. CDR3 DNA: TGTGCCAGCAGCCCCCTATCTAGCGGGGCCTACGAGCAGTACTTC. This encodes CASSPLSSGAYEQYF. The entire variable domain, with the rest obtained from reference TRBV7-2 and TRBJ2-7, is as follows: GAGVSQSPSNKVTEKGKDVELRCDPISGHTALYWYRQSLGQGLEFLIYFQGNSAPDKSGLPSDRFSAERTGGSVSTLTIQRTQQEDSAVYLCASSPLSSGAYEQYFGPGTRLTVT.

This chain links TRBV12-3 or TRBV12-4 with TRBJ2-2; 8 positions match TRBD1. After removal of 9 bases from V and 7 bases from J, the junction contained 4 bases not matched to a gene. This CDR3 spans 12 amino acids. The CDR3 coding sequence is TGTGCCAGTTCAGGGGGCAGCGGGGAGCTGTTTTTT. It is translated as CASSGGSGELFF.

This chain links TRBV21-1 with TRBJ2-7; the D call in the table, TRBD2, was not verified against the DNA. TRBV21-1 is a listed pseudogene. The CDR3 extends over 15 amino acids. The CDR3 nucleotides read TGTGCCAGCAGCAAGGCAGGGCCGAGCTCCTACGAGCAGTACTTC. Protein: CASSKAGPSSYEQYF.

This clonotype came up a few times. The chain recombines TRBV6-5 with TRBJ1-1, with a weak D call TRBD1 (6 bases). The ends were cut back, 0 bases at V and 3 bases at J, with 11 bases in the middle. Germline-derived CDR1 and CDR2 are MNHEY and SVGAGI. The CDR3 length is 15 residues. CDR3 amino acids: CASSYSGGADTEAFF. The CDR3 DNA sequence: TGTGCCAGCAGTTACTCGGGGGGGGCGGACACTGAAGCTTTCTTT.

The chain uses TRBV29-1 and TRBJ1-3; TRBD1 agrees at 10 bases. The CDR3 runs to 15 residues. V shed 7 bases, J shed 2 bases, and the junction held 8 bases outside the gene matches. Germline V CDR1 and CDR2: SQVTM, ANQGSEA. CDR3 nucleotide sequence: TGCAGCGCCAGTCCCGGGACAGGGGCTGGAAACACCATATATTTT. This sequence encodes CSASPGTGAGNTIYF. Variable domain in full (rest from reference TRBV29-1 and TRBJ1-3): SAVISQKPSRDICQRGTSLTIQCQVDSQVTMMFWYRQQPGQSLTLIATANQGSEATYESGFVIDKFPISRPNLTFSTLTVSNMSPEDSSIYLCSASPGTGAGNTIYFGEGSWLTVV.

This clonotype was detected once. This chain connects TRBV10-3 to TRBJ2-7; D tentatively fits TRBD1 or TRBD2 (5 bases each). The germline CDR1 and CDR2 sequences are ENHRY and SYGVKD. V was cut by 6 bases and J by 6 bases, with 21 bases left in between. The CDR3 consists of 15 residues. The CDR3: CAISPLTSSGGEQYF. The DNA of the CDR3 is TGTGCCATCAGCCCCCTAACTTCGTCTGGGGGCGAGCAGTACTTC.

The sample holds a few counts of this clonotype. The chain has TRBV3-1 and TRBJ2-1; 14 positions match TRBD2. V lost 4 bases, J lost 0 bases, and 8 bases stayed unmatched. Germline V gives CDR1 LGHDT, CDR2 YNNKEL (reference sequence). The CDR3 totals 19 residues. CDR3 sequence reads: CASSPIGLAGGLSYNEQFF. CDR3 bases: TGTGCCAGCAGCCCGATCGGACTAGCGGGGGGTCTCTCCTACAATGAGCAGTTCTTC.

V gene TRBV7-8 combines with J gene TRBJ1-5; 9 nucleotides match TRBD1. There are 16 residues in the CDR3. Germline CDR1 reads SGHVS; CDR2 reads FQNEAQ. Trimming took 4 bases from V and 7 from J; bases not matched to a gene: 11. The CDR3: CASSSSNRGLRQPQHF. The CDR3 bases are TGTGCCAGCAGCTCATCTAACAGGGGGCTTAGGCAGCCCCAGCATTTT.

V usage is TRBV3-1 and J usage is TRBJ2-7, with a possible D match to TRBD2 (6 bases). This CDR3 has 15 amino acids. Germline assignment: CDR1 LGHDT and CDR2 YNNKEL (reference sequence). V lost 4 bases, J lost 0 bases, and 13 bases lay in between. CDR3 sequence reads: CASSPWDFSSYEQYF. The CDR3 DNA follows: TGTGCCAGCAGCCCCTGGGACTTCTCCTCCTACGAGCAGTACTTC.

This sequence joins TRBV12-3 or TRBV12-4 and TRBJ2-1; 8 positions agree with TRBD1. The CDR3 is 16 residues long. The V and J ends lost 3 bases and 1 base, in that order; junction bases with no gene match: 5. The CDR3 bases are TGTGCCAGCAGTTTCGACAGGGGTCTTTCCTACAATGAGCAGTTCTTC. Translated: CASSFDRGLSYNEQFF.